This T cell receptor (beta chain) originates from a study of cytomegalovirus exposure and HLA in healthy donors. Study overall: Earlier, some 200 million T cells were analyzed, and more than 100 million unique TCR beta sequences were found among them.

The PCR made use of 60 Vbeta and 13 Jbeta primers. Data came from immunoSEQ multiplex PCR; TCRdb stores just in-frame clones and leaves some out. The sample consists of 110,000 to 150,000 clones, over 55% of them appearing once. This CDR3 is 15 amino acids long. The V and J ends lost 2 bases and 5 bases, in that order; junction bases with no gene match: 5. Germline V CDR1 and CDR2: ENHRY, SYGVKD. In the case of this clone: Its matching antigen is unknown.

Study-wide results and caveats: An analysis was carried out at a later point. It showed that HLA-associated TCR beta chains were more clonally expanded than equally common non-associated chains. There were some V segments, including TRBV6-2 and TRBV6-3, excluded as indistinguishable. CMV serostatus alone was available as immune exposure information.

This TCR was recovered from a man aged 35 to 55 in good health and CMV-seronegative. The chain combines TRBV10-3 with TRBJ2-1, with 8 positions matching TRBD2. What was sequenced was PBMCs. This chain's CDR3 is CAISEGEGLDNEQFF. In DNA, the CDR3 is TGTGCCATCAGTGAGGGGGAGGGACTAGACAATGAGCAGTTCTTC.